This TCR beta chain was sequenced for a study of blood T cells in healthy people across ages. It was with a sample-barcoded 5' primer and a J-beta primer mix that a second PCR of roughly 7 to 12 cycles was run. Every cDNA molecule bore a tag from a template-switch adaptor containing 12 random nucleotides. TCRdb reprocessed the 5' RACE reads via MiXCR and lists one record per CDR3 protein. The sample holds approximately 770,000 distinct CDR3 sequences, 55% to 70% seen once. Germline CDR1 SQVTM, CDR2 ANQGSEA. V was cut by 6 bases and J by 8 bases, with 14 bases left in between. CDR3 length: 11 amino acids. Donors each provided roughly 9.6 milliliters of peripheral blood. Study-wide results and caveats: Observed TCR beta diversity per million T cells went down as age went up. This fall followed a roughly linear course with age. PBMCs that were unsorted prevented a conclusive naive versus antigen-experienced comparison.

This clonotype came up a few times. The antigen is undetermined. The chain employs TRBV29-1 and TRBJ2-7; perhaps D is TRBD1 or TRBD2 (7 bases each). Sequencing was performed on blood. This TCR was sampled from a young man in good health. The CDR3 nucleotides are TGCAGCGTGAGCGGGACAGACAAGCAGTACTTC. It encodes CSVSGTDKQYF.